What follows are 17 T cell receptor beta chains derived from one specimen sequenced in a study of cytomegalovirus exposure and HLA in healthy donors. PCR was performed using 60 Vbeta and 13 Jbeta primers. Here immunoSEQ multiplex PCR was the method, and the copy in TCRdb shows in-frame clones only, minus some. Among approximately 100,000 clones, around three quarters were seen once, and the ten largest hold around 5%. Source material: PBMCs. These receptors originate from a female donor in good health and CMV-seropositive.

This chain links TRBV7-2 with TRBJ1-3; D is unresolved. CDR1 and CDR2 (germline): SGHTA, FQGNSA. The length of the CDR3 is 16 residues. The V end lost 3 bases, the J end lost 0 bases, and 12 bases lay between the germline ends. The CDR3 is CASSFRRKGSGNTIYF. CDR3 DNA sequence: TGTGCCAGCAGCTTCAGGAGGAAAGGCTCTGGAAACACCATATATTTT.

V usage is TRBV29-1 and J usage is TRBJ1-2; possibly TRBD1 for D (6 bases). Trimming took off 7 bases at V and 8 bases at J, with 20 bases between the two ends. The CDR3 length is 13 residues. CDR1 is SQVTM and CDR2 is ANQGSEA in the germline V gene. The CDR3 coding sequence is TGCAGCGCCTTTTGGGGGCAGGGTAAAGGCTACACCTTC. It is translated as CSAFWGQGKGYTF.

J is TRBJ1-4 and V is TRBV5-1; 11 positions match TRBD1. The junction had 6 bases not matched to a gene; V was cut back by 4 bases and J by 4 bases. The CDR3 consists of 16 residues. The germline V gene has CDR1 SGHRS and CDR2 YFSETQ. The CDR3: CASSPGQGAFNEKLFF. CDR3 coding DNA: TGCGCCAGCAGCCCCGGACAGGGGGCCTTTAATGAAAAACTGTTTTTT.

CDR3 in amino acids: CAREGLAGGQEFF. The CDR3, as DNA: TGTGCCAGAGAGGGACTAGCGGGGGGGCAGGAGTTCTTC. The chain carries TRBV2 and TRBJ2-1, with 16 positions matching TRBD2. CDR3 length: 13 amino acids. The V segment lost 9 bases and the J segment 14 bases; nucleotides outside the gene matches: 7. The germline V gene encodes CDR1 SNHLY and CDR2 FYNNEI.

V usage is TRBV5-4 and J usage is TRBJ1-2; D gene unclear. The V end was cut by 5 bases, the J end by 1 base, with 3 bases between. The CDR3 contains 11 residues. Germline values: CDR1 SGHNT, CDR2 YYREEE (reference sequence). CDR3 bases: TGTGCCAGCAGTTATAACTATGGCTACACCTTC. It yields the protein CASSYNYGYTF.

The V call is TRBV5-1, the J call TRBJ2-7, with 8 nucleotides matching TRBD1. Per the germline V gene, CDR1 is SGHRS and CDR2 is YFSETQ. After removal of 6 bases from V and 5 bases from J, the junction contained 10 bases not matched to a gene. This CDR3 contains 14 residues. DNA for the CDR3: TGCGCCAGCAAAATAGGACAGGGCGTTAACGAGCAGTACTTC. Translation gives CASKIGQGVNEQYF.

The V and J genes are TRBV7-8 and TRBJ2-1; no definite D call. CDR1 SGHVS and CDR2 FQNEAQ come from the germline V gene. CDR3 length: 16 residues. V was shortened by 5 bases and J by 0 bases, with 14 bases between the two germline ends. CDR3 amino acids: CASSRVAQSSYNEQFF. Here the CDR3 DNA reads TGTGCCAGCAGCCGCGTAGCTCAAAGCTCCTACAATGAGCAGTTCTTC. Supplemented by reference TRBV7-8 and TRBJ2-1, the full variable domain reads GAGVSQSPRYKVAKRGQDVALRCDPISGHVSLFWYQQALGQGPEFLTYFQNEAQLDKSGLPSDRFFAERPEGSVSTLKIQRTQQEDSAVYLCASSRVAQSSYNEQFFGPGTRLTVL.

CDR3 region: CASSLATNNEQFF. Written as DNA, the CDR3 is TGTGCCAGCAGCTTAGCGACTAACAATGAGCAGTTCTTC. The chain couples TRBV7-6 to TRBJ2-1; D perhaps matches TRBD2 (5 bases). The CDR3 is made up of 13 amino acids. The V gene's germline CDR1 is SGHVS and CDR2 FNYEAQ. V lost 0 bases and J 5 bases, leaving 5 bases between the germline ends.

V usage is TRBV11-2 and J usage is TRBJ2-4, with 7 bases fitting TRBD1. The ends lost 5 bases at V and 2 bases at J; junction bases unmatched: 3. CDR1 SGHAT and CDR2 FQNNGV come from the germline V gene. The CDR3 loop spans 14 amino acids. CDR3 sequence (DNA): TGTGCCAGCAGCAACAGGGGAACCAAAAACATTCAGTACTTC. Translation: CASSNRGTKNIQYF.

The rearrangement uses TRBV30 and TRBJ1-2; D unresolved. The CDR3 runs 13 residues. Trimming took 0 bases from V and 7 from J, leaving 12 bases between them. Germline lookup yields CDR1 GTSNPN and CDR2 SVGIG (reference sequence). CDR3 in DNA: TGTGCCTGGAGTGTCAGGTCCACGGCTGGCTACACCTTC. This translates into CAWSVRSTAGYTF.

This clone was detected once. The CDR3 DNA reads as TGCAGCGCCGACGGGACAGCCACTAGCACAGATACGCAGTATTTT. The encoded protein is CSADGTATSTDTQYF. The gene calls are TRBV29-1 and TRBJ2-3; 7 bases line up with TRBD1. Looked up from germline, CDR1 is SQVTM and CDR2 is ANQGSEA. CDR3 length: 15 amino acids. V gave up 7 bases and J gave up 0 bases; unmatched junction bases: 10.

The V gene is TRBV5-4, the J gene TRBJ1-5; 9 bases are shared with TRBD1. V lost 3 bases to trimming and J lost 9 bases; unmatched junction nucleotides: 7. Germline lookup yields CDR1 SGHNT and CDR2 YYREEE (reference sequence). The CDR3 totals 14 residues. The CDR3 region has the DNA TGTGCCAGCAGCTCGGGGACAGGGAGAGGGCCCCAGCATTTT. Translating it yields CASSSGTGRGPQHF.

The genes are TRBV4-1 and TRBJ1-1, with D possibly TRBD1 on 6 matching bases. V lost 4 bases and J lost 1, with 19 bases in between. Germline loops: CDR1 MGHRA, CDR2 YSYEKL. The CDR3 loop spans 17 amino acids. In DNA, the CDR3 is TGCGCCAGCAGCCTCCCGGGTCAGGGGACAAAGAACACTGAAGCTTTCTTT. Its translation is CASSLPGQGTKNTEAFF.

The chain recombines TRBV27 with TRBJ2-7, with 9 bases lining up with TRBD1. Trimming removed 7 bases from V and 7 bases from J; junction bases left unmatched: 8. In germline, CDR1 is MNHEY, CDR2 SMNVEV (reference sequence). CDR3 length equals 13 residues. The CDR3 is CASTHTGGGEQYF. DNA of the CDR3: TGTGCCAGCACCCATACAGGGGGCGGGGAGCAGTACTTC.

The chain recombines TRBV23-1 with TRBJ1-1; the match to TRBD1 covers 9 bases. TRBV23-1 is treated as an ORF (open reading frame) with a function not yet certain. The CDR3 is made up of 19 amino acids. The ends lost 0 bases at V and 0 bases at J; junction bases unmatched: 11. The CDR3 bases are TGCGCCAGCAGTCAATCCTGGGACAGGGATATTACTTTGAACACTGAAGCTTTCTTT. Amino acid sequence: CASSQSWDRDITLNTEAFF.

Notes on this clone: Other DNA sequences of this sample code for an identical CDR3. The rearrangement uses TRBV5-1 and TRBJ1-3; D not resolved. In germline, CDR1 is SGHRS, CDR2 YFSETQ. The CDR3 is made up of 14 amino acids. V shed 0 bases and J shed 2 bases, with 6 bases lying between them. In DNA form, the CDR3 reads TGCGCCAGCAGCTTGGGGCAGACTGGAAACACCATATATTTT. Amino acid sequence: CASSLGQTGNTIYF.

The V and J genes are TRBV13 and TRBJ2-2; 9 nucleotides agree with TRBD1. From germline, CDR1 is PRHDT and CDR2 FYEKMQ (reference sequence). V dropped 5 bases and J dropped 3; count of bases not matched to a gene: 7. The CDR3 is made up of 16 amino acids. The DNA for the CDR3 is TGTGCCAGCAGCCGGGACAGGGAGAGTCACACCGGGGAGCTGTTTTTT. Its translation is CASSRDRESHTGELFF. Filled out from reference TRBV13 and TRBJ2-2, the complete variable domain reads AAGVIQSPRHLIKEKRETATLKCYPIPRHDTVYWYQQGPGQDPQFLISFYEKMQSDKGSIPDRFSAQQFSDYHSELNMSSLELGDSALYFCASSRDRESHTGELFFGEGSRLTVL.